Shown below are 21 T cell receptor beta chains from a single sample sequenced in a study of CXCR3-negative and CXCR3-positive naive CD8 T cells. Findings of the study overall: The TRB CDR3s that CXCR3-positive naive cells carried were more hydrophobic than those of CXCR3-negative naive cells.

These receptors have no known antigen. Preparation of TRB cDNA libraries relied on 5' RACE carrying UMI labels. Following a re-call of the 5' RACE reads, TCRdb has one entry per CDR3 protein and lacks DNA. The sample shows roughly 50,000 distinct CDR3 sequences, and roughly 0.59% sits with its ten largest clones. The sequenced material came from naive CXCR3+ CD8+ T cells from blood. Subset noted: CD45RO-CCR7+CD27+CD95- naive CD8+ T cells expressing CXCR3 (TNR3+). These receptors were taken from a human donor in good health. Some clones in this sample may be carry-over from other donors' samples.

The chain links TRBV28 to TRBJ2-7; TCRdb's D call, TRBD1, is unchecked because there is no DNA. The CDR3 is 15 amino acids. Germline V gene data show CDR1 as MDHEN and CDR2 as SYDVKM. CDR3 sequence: CASSPRGRSGYEQYF.

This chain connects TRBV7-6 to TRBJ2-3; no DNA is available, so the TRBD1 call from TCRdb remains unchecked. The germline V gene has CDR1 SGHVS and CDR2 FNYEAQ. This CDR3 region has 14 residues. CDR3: CASSLWGATDTQYF.

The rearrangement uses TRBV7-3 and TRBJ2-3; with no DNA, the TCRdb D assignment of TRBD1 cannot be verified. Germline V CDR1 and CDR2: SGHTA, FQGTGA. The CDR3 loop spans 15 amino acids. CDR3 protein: CASSPRDSPTDTQYF.

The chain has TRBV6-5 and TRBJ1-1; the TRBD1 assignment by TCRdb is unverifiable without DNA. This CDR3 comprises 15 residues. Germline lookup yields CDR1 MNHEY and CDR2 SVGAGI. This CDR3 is CASSLGWTANTEAFF.

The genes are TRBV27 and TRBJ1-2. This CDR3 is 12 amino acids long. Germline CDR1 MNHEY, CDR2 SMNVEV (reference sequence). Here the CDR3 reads CASADGYYGYTF.

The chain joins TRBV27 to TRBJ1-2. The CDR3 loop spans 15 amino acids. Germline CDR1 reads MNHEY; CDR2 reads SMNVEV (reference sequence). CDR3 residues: CASSYRERPNYGYTF.

The CDR3 loop reads CASSQEATAQETQYF. The chain employs TRBV3-1 and TRBJ2-5. The CDR3 is 15 amino acids. CDR1 and CDR2 from the germline V gene are LGHDT and YNNKEL (reference sequence).

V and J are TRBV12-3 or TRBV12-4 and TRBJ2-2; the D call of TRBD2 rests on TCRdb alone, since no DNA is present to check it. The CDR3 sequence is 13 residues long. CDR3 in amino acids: CASSSGGTGELFF.

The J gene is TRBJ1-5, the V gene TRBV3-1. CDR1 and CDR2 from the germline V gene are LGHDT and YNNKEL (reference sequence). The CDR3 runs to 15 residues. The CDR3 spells CASSQDGRSNQPQHF.

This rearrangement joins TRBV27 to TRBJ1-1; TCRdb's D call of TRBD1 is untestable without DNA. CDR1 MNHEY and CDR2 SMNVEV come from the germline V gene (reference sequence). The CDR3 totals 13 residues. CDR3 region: CASSLTGNPEAFF.

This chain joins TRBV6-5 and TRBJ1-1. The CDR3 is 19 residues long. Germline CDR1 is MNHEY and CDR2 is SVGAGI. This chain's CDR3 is CASSFWARVPGLMNTEAFF.

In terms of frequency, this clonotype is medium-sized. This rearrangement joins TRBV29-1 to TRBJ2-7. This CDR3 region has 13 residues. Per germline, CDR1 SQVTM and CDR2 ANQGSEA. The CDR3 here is CSVEPWGSYEQYF.

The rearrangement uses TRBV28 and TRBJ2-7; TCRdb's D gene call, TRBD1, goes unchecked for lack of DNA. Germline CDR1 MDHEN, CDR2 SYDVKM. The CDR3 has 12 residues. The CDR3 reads CASRDGTYEQYF.

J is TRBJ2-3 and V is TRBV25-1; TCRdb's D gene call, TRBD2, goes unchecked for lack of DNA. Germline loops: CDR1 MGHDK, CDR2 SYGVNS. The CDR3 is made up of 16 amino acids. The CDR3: CAGSVSGGISTDTQYF.

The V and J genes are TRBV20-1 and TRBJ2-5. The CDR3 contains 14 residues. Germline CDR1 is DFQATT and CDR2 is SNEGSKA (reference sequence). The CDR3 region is CSARDQGPTETQYF.

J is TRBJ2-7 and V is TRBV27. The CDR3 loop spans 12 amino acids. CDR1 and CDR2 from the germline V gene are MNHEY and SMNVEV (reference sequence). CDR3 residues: CASSLLGAEQYF.

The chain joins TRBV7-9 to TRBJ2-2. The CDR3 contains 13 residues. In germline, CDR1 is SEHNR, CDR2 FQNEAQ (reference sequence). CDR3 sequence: CASSFSRTGELFF.

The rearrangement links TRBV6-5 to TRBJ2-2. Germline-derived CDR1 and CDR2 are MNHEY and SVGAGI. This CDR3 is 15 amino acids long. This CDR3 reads CASSSPGMNTGELFF.

CDR3 region: CASSGLSAGTLVGELFF. The gene calls are TRBV7-9 and TRBJ2-2; as DNA is missing, the TRBD2 call by TCRdb cannot be tested. This CDR3 contains 17 residues. In germline, CDR1 is SEHNR, CDR2 FQNEAQ (reference sequence). Full variable domain (outside the CDR3, taken from reference TRBV7-9 and TRBJ2-2): DTGVSQNPRHKITKRGQNVTFRCDPISEHNRLYWYRQTLGQGPEFLTYFQNEAQLEKSRLLSDRFSAERPKGSFSTLEIQRTEQGDSAMYLCASSGLSAGTLVGELFFGEGSRLTVL.

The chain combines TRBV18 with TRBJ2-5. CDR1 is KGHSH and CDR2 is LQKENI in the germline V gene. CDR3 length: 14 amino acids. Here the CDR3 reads CASSPYFAEETQYF.

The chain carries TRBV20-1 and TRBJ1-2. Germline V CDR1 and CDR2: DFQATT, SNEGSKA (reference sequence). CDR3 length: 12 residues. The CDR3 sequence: CSARVEDYGYTF.